Included here is one T cell receptor beta chain sequence, with context. As yet, its antigen is unknown. The use of a sample-barcoded 5' primer and a J-beta primer mix characterized a second PCR of roughly 7 to 12 cycles. TCRdb analysed the 5' RACE reads with MiXCR anew, one entry per CDR3 protein. The table has fewer than 2,000,000 distinct CDR3 sequences, 30% to 40% seen once; the top ten hold about 11%. The entry originates in a study of blood T cells in healthy people across ages. Study information: Capture by template switching was about one barcoded beta molecule per two T cells. Overall study results and limits: Nothing was known about donor CMV status, and this possibly confounded expanded clonotype changes.

CDR3 length: 12 amino acids. V lost 2 bases and J 3 bases, leaving 4 bases between the germline ends. The germline gives CDR1 KGHDR, CDR2 SFDVKD. Peripheral blood from each donor was collected in a volume of 8.5 to 10 milliliters. Sequenced: blood. This receptor was taken from a woman under 40 in good health. V usage is TRBV24-1 and J usage is TRBJ2-7; D unclear. The CDR3: CATSDSSYEQYF. The DNA of the CDR3 is TGTGCCACCAGTGATTCTAGCTACGAGCAGTACTTC.